The 7 T cell receptor beta chains in this list originate from one sample, sequenced in a study of Graves' ophthalmopathy and Graves' hyperthyroidism. RNA transcripts served as template for amplifying TCR beta CDR3 sequences. First-round RT-PCR relied on HTBI primers, and a second-round multiplex PCR came next. TCRdb re-analysed the multiplex PCR reads in MiXCR, keeping a single row per CDR3 protein. The sample has about 380,000 distinct CDR3 sequences; 15% to 19% are singletons. The source material was peripheral blood. The source is a woman aged 18 to 35 with stable Graves' hyperthyroidism.

J is TRBJ1-1 and V is TRBV11-1, with TRBD1 matching over 9 bases. The CDR3 extends over 16 amino acids. The germline gives CDR1 SGHAT, CDR2 FQDESV (reference sequence). V shed 4 bases, J shed 2 bases, and the junction held 8 bases outside the gene matches. CDR3 nucleotide sequence: TGTGCCAGCAGCTCAGGGGACAGGGTAAAAAACACTGAAGCTTTCTTT. It yields the protein CASSSGDRVKNTEAFF.

This clonotype was observed many times. The V call is TRBV12-5, the J call TRBJ2-5; perhaps TRBD2 as D (6 bases). Looked up from germline, CDR1 is LGHNT and CDR2 is FRNRAP. This CDR3 has 15 amino acids. V dropped 6 bases and J dropped 0 bases, with 14 bases sitting between them. The CDR3 DNA reads as TGTGCTAGTGGCCCGGGACGGGAGTACCAAGAGACCCAGTACTTC. It codes for CASGPGREYQETQYF.

This clonotype occurred many times. V is TRBV20-1 and J is TRBJ1-2; D may be TRBD1 (6 bases). Trimming cost V 0 bases and J 4 bases, with 15 bases left between them. The CDR3 is 15 residues long. Germline V CDR1 and CDR2: DFQATT, SNEGSKA (reference sequence). CDR3 DNA: TGCAGTGCTAGAGATAGGGGGGGCTCGGGCTATGGCTACACCTTC. Its protein is CSARDRGGSGYGYTF.

The rearrangement uses TRBV12-3 or TRBV12-4 and TRBJ1-6, with TRBD1 matching 7 bases. V shed 6 bases and J 6 bases; nucleotides not matched to a gene: 8. This CDR3 has 15 residues. CDR3 nucleotides: TGTGCCAGCAGACGCTCGACAGGGCGTAATTCACCCCTCCACTTT. As protein: CASRRSTGRNSPLHF.

This clonotype was seen a single time. This chain joins TRBV24-1 and TRBJ2-3; D is perhaps TRBD1 or TRBD2 (5 bases each). V dropped 4 bases and J dropped 2 bases, with 15 bases sitting between them. The CDR3 contains 16 residues. Germline-derived CDR1 and CDR2 are KGHDR and SFDVKD. CDR3 DNA sequence: TGTGCCACCAGTGAGTGGGACGGCCTGGACACAGATACGCAGTATTTT. Its protein is CATSEWDGLDTDTQYF.

V and J are TRBV28 and TRBJ2-7; D might be TRBD1 (5 bases). The germline V and J ends were trimmed by 5 bases and 3 bases, with 14 bases remaining between them. CDR1 is MDHEN and CDR2 is SYDVKM in the germline V gene. The CDR3 length is 14 residues. CDR3 amino acids: CASSPAGPHYEQYF. As DNA, the CDR3 is TGTGCCAGCAGTCCGGCAGGGCCCCACTACGAGCAGTACTTC.

This clonotype has ten or more counts. The chain couples TRBV20-1 to TRBJ2-5; D gene ambiguous. The germline CDR1 and CDR2 sequences are DFQATT and SNEGSKA (reference sequence). V lost 0 bases, J lost 5 bases, and 13 bases lay in between. The CDR3 totals 14 residues. The CDR3 coding sequence is TGCAGTGCTAGAGACCATTGGATAGTGGAGACCCAGTACTTC. Amino acids: CSARDHWIVETQYF.